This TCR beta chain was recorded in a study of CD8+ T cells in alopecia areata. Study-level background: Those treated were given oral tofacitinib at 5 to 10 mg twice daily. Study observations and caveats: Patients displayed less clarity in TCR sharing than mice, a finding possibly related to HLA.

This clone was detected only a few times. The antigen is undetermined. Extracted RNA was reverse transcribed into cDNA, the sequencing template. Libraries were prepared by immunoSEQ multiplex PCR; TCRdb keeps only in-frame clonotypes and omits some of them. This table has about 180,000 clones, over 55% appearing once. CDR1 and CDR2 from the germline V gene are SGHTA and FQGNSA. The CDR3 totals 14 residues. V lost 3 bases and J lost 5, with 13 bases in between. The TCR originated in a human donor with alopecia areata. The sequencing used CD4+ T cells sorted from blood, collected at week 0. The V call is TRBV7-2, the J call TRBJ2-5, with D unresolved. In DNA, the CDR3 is TGTGCCAGCAGCTTCCCATCTGATTGGGAGACCCAGTACTTC. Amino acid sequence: CASSFPSDWETQYF.